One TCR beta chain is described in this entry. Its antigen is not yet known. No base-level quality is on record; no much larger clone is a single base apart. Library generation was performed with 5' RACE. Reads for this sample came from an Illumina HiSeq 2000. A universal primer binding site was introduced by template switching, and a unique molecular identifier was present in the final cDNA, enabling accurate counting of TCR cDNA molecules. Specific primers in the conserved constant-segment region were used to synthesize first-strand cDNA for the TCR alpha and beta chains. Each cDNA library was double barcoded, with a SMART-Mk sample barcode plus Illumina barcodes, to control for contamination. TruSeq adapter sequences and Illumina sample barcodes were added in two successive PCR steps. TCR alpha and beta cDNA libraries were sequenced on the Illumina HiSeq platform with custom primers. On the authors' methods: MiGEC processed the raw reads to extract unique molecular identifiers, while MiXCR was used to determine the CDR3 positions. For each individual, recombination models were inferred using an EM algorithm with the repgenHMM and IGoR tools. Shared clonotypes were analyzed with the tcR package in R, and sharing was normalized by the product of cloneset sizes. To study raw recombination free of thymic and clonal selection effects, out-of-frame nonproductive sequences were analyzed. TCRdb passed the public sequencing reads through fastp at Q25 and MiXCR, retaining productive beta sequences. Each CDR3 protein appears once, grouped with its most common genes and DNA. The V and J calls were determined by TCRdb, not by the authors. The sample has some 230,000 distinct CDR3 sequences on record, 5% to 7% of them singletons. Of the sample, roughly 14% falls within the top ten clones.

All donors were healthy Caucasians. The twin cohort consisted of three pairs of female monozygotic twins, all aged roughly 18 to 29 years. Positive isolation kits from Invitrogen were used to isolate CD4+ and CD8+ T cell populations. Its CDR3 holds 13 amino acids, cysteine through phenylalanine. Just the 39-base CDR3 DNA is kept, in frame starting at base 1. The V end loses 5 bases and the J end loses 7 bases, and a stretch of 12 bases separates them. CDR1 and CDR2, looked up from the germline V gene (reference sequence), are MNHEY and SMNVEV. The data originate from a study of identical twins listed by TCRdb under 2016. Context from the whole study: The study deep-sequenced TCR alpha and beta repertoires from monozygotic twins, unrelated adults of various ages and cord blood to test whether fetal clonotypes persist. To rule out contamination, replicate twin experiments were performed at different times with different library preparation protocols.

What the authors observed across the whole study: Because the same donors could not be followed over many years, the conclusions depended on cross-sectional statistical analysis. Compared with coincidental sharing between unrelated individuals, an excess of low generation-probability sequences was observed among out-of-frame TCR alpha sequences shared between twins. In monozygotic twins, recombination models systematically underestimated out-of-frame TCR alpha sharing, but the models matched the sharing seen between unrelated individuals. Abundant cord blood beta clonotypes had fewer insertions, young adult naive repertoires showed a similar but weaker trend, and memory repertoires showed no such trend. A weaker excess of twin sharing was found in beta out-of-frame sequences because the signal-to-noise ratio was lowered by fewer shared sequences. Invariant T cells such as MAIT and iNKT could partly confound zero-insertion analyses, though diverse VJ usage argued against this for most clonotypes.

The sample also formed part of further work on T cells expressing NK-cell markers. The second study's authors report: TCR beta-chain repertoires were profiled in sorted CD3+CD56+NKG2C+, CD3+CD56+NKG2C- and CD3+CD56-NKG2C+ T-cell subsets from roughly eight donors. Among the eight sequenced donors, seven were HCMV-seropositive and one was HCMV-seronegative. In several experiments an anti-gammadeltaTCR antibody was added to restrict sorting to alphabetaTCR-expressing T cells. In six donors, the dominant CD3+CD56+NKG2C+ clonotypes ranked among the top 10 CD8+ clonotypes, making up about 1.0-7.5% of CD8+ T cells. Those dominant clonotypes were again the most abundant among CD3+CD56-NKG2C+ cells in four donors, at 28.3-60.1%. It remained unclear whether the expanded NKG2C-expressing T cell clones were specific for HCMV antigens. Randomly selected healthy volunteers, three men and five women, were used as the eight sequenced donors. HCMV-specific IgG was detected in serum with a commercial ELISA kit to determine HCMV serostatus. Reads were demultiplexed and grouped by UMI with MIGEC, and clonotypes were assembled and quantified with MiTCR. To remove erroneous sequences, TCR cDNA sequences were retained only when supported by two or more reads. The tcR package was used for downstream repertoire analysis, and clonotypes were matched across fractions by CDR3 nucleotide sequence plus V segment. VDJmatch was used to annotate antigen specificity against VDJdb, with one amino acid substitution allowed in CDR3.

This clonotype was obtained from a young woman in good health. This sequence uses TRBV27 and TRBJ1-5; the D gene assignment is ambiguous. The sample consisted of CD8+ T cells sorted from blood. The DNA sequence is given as TGTGCCAGCAGTCCGACTGGCGGGCAGCCCCAGCATTTT. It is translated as CASSPTGGQPQHF.